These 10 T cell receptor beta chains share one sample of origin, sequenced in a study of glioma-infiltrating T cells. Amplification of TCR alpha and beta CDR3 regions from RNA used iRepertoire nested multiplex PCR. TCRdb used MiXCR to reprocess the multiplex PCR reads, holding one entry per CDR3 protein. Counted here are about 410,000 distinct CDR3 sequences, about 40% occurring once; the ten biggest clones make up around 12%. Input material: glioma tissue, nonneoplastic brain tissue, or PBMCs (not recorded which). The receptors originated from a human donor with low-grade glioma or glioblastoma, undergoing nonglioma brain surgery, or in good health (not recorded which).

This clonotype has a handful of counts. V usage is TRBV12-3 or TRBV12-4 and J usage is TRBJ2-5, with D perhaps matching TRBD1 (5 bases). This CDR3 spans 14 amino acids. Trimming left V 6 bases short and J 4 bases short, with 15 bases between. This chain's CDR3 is CASRTFSDRETQYF. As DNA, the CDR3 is TGTGCCAGCAGGACTTTCAGCGACAGAGAGACCCAGTACTTC.

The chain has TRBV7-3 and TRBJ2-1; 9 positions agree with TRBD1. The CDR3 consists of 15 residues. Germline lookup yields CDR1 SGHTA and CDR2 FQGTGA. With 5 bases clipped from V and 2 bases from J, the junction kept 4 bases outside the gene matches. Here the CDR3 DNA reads TGTGCCAGCAGCAAAGACAGGGGGGCCTACAATGAGCAGTTCTTC. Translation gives CASSKDRGAYNEQFF.

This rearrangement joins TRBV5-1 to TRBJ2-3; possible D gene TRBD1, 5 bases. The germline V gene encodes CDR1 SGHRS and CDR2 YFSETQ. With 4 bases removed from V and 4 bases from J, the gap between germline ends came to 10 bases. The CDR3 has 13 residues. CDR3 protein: CASSGEGADTQYF. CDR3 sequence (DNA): TGCGCCAGCAGCGGAGAAGGGGCAGATACGCAGTATTTT.

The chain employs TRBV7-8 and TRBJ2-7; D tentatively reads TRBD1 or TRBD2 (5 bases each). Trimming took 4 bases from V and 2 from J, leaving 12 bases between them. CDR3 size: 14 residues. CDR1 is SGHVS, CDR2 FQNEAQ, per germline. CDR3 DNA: TGTGCCAGCAGCTGGGGGACCGTTACCTACGAGCAGTACTTC. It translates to CASSWGTVTYEQYF.

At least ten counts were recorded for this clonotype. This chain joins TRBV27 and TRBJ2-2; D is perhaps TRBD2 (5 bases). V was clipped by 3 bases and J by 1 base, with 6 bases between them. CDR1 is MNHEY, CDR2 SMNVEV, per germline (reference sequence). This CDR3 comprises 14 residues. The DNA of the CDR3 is TGTGCCAGCAGTTTGGACTGGAACACCGGGGAGCTGTTTTTT. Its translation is CASSLDWNTGELFF.

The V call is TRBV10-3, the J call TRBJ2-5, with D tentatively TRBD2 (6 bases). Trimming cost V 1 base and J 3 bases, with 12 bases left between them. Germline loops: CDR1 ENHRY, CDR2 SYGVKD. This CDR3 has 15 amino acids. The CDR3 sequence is CAISEYQGGEETQYF. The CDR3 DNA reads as TGTGCCATCAGTGAGTACCAGGGAGGTGAAGAGACCCAGTACTTC.

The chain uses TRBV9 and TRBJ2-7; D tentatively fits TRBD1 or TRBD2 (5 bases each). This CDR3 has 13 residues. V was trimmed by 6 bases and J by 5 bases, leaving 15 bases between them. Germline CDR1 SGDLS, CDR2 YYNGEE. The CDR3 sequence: CASTRDENHEQYF. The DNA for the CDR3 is TGTGCCAGCACCAGGGACGAAAACCACGAGCAGTACTTC.

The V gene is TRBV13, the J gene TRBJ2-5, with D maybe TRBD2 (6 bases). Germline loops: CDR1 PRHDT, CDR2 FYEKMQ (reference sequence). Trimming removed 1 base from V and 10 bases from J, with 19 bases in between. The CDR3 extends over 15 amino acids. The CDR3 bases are TGTGCCAGCAGCTTAGTACGGACGGGGGTCAGGGACCAGTACTTC. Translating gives CASSLVRTGVRDQYF.

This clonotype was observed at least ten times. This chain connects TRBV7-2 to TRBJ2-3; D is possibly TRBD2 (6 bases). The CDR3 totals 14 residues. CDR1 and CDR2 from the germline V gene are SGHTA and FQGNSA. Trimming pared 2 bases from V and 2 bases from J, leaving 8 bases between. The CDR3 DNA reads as TGTGCCAGCAGCTTAAGGGACTCCACAGATACGCAGTATTTT. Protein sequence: CASSLRDSTDTQYF.

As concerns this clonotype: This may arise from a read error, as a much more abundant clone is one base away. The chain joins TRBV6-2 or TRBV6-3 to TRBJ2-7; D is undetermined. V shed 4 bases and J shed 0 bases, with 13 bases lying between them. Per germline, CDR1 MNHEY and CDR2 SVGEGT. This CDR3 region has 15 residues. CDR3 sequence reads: CASSWESYSSYEQYF. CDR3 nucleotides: TGTGCCAGCAGTTGGGAAAGCTATTCCTCCTACGAGCAGTACTTC.